A selection of T cell receptor beta chains follows, all from one sample in a study of identical twins. One entry per CDR3 protein results from TCRdb running MiXCR on the 5' RACE reads. The repertoire has about 720,000 distinct CDR3 sequences, around 8.3% of them found once; the top ten carry around 0.95%. This same sample was also taken into another study, of yellow fever vaccine responses in identical twins.

The specimen sequenced was PBMCs. These TCRs come from a woman between 18 and 29 years old in good health. Each CDR3 is given without its conserved first and last residue. A clone size is listed for some rows: how often the clone was seen (once, few, many), or a class if it is expanded.

.,TRBV6-2/TRBV6-3,TRBJ2-2,ASSYGGSLSTGELF
few,TRBV5-5,TRBJ2-7,ASSLGPRVSYEQY
many,TRBV6-1,TRBJ1-5,ASSERGGRDNQPQH
.,TRBV3-1,TRBJ2-7,ASSQGGQVLYEQY
few,TRBV3-1,TRBJ1-5,APALQGAQGNQPQH
few,TRBV9,TRBJ2-2,ASSVDGRGANTGELF
few,TRBV19,TRBJ1-5,ATSSGDRSGNQPQH
many,TRBV4-3,TRBJ2-2,ASSQYTGELF
.,TRBV7-9,TRBJ2-1,ASSPQIARKPYNEQF
.,TRBV12-3/TRBV12-4,TRBJ2-1,ASRTSGGIYNEQF
many,TRBV27,TRBJ1-5,ASTSGQGNQPQH